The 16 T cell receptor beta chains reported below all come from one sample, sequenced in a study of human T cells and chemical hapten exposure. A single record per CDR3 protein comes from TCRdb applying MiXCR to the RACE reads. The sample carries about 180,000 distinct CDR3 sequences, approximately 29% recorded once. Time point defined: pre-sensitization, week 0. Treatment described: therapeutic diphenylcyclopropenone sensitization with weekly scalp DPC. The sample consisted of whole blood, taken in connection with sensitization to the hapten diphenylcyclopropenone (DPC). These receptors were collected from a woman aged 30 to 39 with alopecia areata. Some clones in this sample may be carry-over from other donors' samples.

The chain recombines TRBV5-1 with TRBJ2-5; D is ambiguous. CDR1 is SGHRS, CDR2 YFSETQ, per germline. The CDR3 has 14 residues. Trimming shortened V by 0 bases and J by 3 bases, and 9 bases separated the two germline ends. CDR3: CASSLGTEKETQYF. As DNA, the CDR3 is TGCGCCAGCAGCTTGGGGACGGAAAAAGAGACCCAGTACTTC. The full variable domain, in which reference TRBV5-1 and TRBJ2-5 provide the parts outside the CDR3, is KAGVTQTPRYLIKTRGQQVTLSCSPISGHRSVSWYQQTPGQGLQFLFEYFSETQRNKGNFPGRFSGRQFSNSRSEMNVSTLELGDSALYLCASSLGTEKETQYFGPGTRLLVL.

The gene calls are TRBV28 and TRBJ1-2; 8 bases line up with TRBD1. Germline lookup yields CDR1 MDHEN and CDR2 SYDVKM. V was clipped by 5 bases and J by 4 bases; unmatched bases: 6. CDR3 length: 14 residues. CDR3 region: CASSETGEIYGYTF. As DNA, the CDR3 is TGTGCCAGCAGTGAGACAGGGGAAATCTATGGCTACACCTTC.

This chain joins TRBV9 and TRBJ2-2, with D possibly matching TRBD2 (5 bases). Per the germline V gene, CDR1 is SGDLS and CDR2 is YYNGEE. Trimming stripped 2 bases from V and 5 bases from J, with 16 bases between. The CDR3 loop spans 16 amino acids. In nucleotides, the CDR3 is TGTGCCAGCAGCGTCGATTCTCGGTCGGGGACCGGGGAGCTGTTTTTT. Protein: CASSVDSRSGTGELFF.

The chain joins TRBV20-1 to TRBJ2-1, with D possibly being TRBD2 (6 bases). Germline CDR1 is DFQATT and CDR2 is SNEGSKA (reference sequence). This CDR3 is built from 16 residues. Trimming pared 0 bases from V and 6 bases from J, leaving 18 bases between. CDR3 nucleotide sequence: TGCAGTGCTAGAGATTGGGAGCGGGCGACTCTCAATGAGCAGTTCTTC. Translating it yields CSARDWERATLNEQFF.

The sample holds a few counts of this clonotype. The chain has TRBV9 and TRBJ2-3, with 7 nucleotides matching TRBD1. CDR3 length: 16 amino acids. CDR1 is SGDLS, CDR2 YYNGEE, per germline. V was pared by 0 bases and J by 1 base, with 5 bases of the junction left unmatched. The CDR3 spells CASSVAGGQRTDTQYF. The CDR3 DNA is TGTGCCAGCAGCGTAGCTGGGGGACAGCGCACAGATACGCAGTATTTT.

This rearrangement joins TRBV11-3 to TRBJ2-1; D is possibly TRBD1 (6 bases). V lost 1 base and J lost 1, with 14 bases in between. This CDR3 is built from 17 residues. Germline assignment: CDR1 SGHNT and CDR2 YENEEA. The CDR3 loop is CASSLGVSGESYNEQFF. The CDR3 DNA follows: TGTGCCAGCAGCTTAGGGGTGTCAGGGGAATCCTACAATGAGCAGTTCTTC.

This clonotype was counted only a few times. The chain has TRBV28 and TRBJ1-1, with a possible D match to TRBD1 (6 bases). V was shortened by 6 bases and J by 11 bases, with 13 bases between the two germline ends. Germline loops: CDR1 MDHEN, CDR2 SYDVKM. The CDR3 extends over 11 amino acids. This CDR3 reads CASSWGTSAFF. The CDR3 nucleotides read TGTGCCAGCAGCTGGGGGACAAGCGCTTTCTTT.

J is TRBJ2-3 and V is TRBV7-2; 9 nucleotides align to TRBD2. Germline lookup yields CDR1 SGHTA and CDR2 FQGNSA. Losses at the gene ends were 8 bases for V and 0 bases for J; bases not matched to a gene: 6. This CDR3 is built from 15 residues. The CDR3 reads CASVPSGVSTDTQYF. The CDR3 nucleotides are TGTGCCAGCGTACCTAGCGGGGTTAGCACAGATACGCAGTATTTT.

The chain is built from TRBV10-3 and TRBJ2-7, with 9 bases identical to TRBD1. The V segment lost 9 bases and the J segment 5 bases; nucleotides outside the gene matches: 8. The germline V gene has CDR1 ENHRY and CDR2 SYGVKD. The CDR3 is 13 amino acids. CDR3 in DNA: TGTGCCATTACACCGGGACAGGGCAACGAGCAGTACTTC. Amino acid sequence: CAITPGQGNEQYF.

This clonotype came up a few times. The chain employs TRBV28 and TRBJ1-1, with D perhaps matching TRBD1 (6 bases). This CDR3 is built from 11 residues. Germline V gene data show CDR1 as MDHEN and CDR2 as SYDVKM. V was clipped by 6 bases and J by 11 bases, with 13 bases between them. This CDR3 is CASRLGGLAFF. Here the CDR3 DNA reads TGTGCCAGCAGGCTAGGGGGACTGGCTTTCTTT.

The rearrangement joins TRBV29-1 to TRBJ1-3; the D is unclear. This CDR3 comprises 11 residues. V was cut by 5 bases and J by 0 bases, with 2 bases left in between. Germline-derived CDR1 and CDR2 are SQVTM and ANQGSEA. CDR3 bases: TGCAGCGTTAGCTCTGGAAACACCATATATTTT. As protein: CSVSSGNTIYF. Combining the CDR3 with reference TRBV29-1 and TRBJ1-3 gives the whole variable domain SAVISQKPSRDICQRGTSLTIQCQVDSQVTMMFWYRQQPGQSLTLIATANQGSEATYESGFVIDKFPISRPNLTFSTLTVSNMSPEDSSIYLCSVSSGNTIYFGEGSWLTVV.

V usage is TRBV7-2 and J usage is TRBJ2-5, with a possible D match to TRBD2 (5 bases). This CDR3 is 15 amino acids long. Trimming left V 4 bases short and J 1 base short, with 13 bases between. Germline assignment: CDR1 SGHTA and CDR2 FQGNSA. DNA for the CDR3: TGTGCCAGCAGCTCCAGCAGACTAATCCAAGAGACCCAGTACTTC. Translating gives CASSSSRLIQETQYF.

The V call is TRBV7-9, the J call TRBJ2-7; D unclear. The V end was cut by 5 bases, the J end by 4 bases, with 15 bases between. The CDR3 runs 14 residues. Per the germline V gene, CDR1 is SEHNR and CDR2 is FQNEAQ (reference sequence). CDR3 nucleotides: TGTGCCAGCAGCGCGAAGGGTTCGACGTACGAGCAGTACTTC. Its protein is CASSAKGSTYEQYF.

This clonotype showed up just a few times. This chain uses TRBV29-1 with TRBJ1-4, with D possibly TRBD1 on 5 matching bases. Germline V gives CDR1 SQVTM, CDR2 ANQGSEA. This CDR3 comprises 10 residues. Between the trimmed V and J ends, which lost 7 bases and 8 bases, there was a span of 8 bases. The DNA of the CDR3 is TGCAGCGCACGACAGGAAAAACTGTTTTTT. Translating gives CSARQEKLFF.

The CDR3 loop reads CASSPGPNPYEQYF. For the CDR3, the DNA is TGCGCCAGCAGCCCTGGACCGAATCCCTACGAGCAGTACTTC. The chain is built from TRBV5-1 and TRBJ2-7, with D uncertain. Trimming stripped 4 bases from V and 2 bases from J, with 13 bases between. The CDR3 is 14 residues long. Germline values: CDR1 SGHRS, CDR2 YFSETQ.

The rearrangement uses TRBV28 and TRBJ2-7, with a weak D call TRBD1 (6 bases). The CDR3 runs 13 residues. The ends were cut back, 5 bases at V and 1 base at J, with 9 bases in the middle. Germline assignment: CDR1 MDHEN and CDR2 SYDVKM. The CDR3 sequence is CASSRGQSYEQYF. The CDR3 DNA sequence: TGTGCCAGCAGTCGTGGACAGTCCTACGAGCAGTACTTC.